This T cell receptor beta chain was found in a study of CD8+CD57+ T cells in acquired aplastic anemia. At the level of the study: Sorted CD4+ plus CD8+ cells gave DNA averaging approximately 2.9 ug. Findings of the study overall: Patients were compared with controls for CD8+ Simpson's diversity, and no significant difference emerged.

Whoever was chosen for sequencing had shown CD8+CD57+ cell expansion by flow cytometry. The patients all had a severe acquired aplastic anemia diagnosis. None of the patients had been given any therapy when their blood was sampled. A remark on this clonotype: Its specificity is unknown.

V was clipped by 9 bases and J by 0 bases; unmatched bases: 8. Germline V gives CDR1 MNHNS, CDR2 SASEGT. CDR3 size: 15 residues. The TCR beta profiling, which covered VDJ combination and CDR3 sequence, was carried out using genomic DNA as the template. One entry per CDR3 protein, called by TCRdb with MiXCR from the reads. This table holds about 180,000 distinct CDR3 sequences, more than 45% found once. The sample taken for sequencing was sorted CD4+, CD8+, or CD8+CD57+ T cells (not recorded which) from PBMCs. V and J are TRBV6-1 and TRBJ1-5; the match to TRBD1 covers 7 bases. The TCR originated in a human donor with aplastic anemia. This CDR3 reads CASFQGGASNQPQHF. The CDR3 nucleotides read TGTGCCAGTTTCCAGGGGGGCGCTAGCAATCAGCCCCAGCATTTT.